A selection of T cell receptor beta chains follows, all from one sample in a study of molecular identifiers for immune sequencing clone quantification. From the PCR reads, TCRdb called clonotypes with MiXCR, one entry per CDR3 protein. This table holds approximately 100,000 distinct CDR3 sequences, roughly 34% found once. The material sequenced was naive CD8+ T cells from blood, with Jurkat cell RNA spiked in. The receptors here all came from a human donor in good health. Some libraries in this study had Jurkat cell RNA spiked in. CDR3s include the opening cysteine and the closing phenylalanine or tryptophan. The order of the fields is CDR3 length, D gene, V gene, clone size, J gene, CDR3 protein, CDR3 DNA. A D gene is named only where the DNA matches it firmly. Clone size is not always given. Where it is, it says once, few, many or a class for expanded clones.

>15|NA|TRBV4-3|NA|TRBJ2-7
CASSQTGDSLYEQYF
TGCGCCAGCAGCCAAACAGGGGACTCCCTCTACGAGCAGTACTTC
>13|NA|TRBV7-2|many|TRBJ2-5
CASSLLGVETQYF
TGTGCCAGCAGTCTCCTGGGGGTAGAGACCCAGTACTTC
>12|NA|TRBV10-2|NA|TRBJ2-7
CASSSMSYEQYF
TGCGCCAGCAGCTCCATGTCGTACGAGCAGTACTTC
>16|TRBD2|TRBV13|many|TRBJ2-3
CASRPSQTSGSYTQYF
TGTGCCAGTCGTCCTTCCCAGACTAGCGGGAGTTATACGCAGTATTTT
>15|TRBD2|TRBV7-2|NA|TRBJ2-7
CASSFYETSGFEQYF
TGTGCCAGCAGCTTTTATGAGACTAGCGGATTCGAGCAGTACTTC
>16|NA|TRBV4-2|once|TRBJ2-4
CVSSQDGAGGLGIQYF
TGTGTCAGCAGCCAAGATGGGGCAGGGGGGCTAGGCATTCAGTACTTC
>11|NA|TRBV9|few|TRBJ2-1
CASSGTNEQFF
TGTGCCAGCAGCGGTACCAACGAGCAGTTCTTC
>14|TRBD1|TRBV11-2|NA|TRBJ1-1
CASSRSDRVTEAIF
TGTGCCAGCAGCAGATCGGACAGGGTTACTGAAGCTATCTTT
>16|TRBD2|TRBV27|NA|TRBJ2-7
CASRGLAGAPEYKQYF
TGTGCCAGCAGGGGACTAGCGGGAGCACCCGAGTACAAGCAGTACTTC
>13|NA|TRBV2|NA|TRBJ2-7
CASRSGLSYEQYF
TGTGCCAGCAGGAGCGGACTTTCCTACGAGCAGTACTTC